The source of this T cell receptor (beta chain) is a study of identical twins. CDR3 length: 13 amino acids. V shed 6 bases, J shed 4 bases, and the junction held 8 bases outside the gene matches. From germline, CDR1 is DFQATT and CDR2 SNEGSKA (reference sequence). One entry per CDR3 protein results from TCRdb running MiXCR on the 5' RACE reads. Of about 150,000 distinct CDR3 sequences in the sample, roughly 3.2% are singletons; the top ten hold around 8.1%. This clonotype has ten or more counts. The rearrangement uses TRBV20-1 and TRBJ1-1; TRBD1 aligns across 7 bases. The clonotype comes from a man aged 18 to 30 in good health. The material sequenced was memory T cells sorted from blood. The CDR3 sequence is CSAERGQATEAFF. The CDR3 coding sequence is TGCAGTGCAGAAAGGGGGCAGGCCACTGAAGCTTTCTTT.